Below are 26 T cell receptor beta chains sequenced from a single sample in a study of T cells in Graves' hyperthyroidism and ophthalmopathy. The CDR3 regions of TCR beta were amplified from RNA transcripts. During a first-round RT-PCR of the TCR CDR3, the HTBI primer set was used. TCRdb fed the multiplex PCR reads into MiXCR, producing one record per CDR3 protein. The sample consists of approximately 400,000 distinct CDR3 sequences, roughly 14% of them appearing once. Sequencing input: blood. These receptors all come from a woman under 30 with Graves' hyperthyroidism.

This clonotype was detected a few times. This chain links TRBV24-1 with TRBJ2-5; the match to TRBD2 covers 12 bases. Germline loops: CDR1 KGHDR, CDR2 SFDVKD. V lost 5 bases to trimming and J lost 1 base; unmatched junction nucleotides: 7. The CDR3 consists of 17 residues. CDR3 sequence reads: CATSGSQLAGGQETQYF. CDR3 bases: TGTGCCACCAGTGGTTCCCAACTAGCGGGAGGCCAAGAGACCCAGTACTTC.

The chain employs TRBV3-1 and TRBJ1-6, with D unclear. Trimming took 0 bases from V and 11 from J, leaving 11 bases between them. Germline V gene data show CDR1 as LGHDT and CDR2 as YNNKEL (reference sequence). The CDR3 extends over 14 amino acids. CDR3 DNA: TGTGCCAGCAGCCAAGATTCTCACAGAGCACCCCTCCACTTT. Translating it yields CASSQDSHRAPLHF.

The rearrangement links TRBV28 to TRBJ2-1, with 8 bases lining up with TRBD1. The CDR3 spans 18 residues. The junction had 19 bases not matched to a gene; V was cut back by 6 bases and J by 6 bases. Germline-derived CDR1 and CDR2 are MDHEN and SYDVKM. Here the CDR3 DNA reads TGTGCCAGCAGGTCCGCGGCCACGACAGGGGCGTTGGGCAATGAGCAGTTCTTC. Encoded protein: CASRSAATTGALGNEQFF.

This clonotype was seen repeatedly, ten times or more. The J gene is TRBJ1-2, the V gene TRBV18; 7 nucleotides line up with TRBD1. The V and J ends lost 6 bases and 3 bases, in that order; junction bases with no gene match: 7. Looked up from germline, CDR1 is KGHSH and CDR2 is LQKENI. The CDR3 consists of 14 residues. CDR3 coding DNA: TGTGCCAGCTCCGAGGGGGCAGGGGACTATGGCTACACCTTC. Amino acid sequence: CASSEGAGDYGYTF.

This clonotype was recorded many times. V and J are TRBV6-1 and TRBJ2-7; 10 nucleotides match TRBD2. The CDR3 consists of 14 residues. Germline V gene sequence: CDR1 MNHNS, CDR2 SASEGT. Losses at the gene ends were 5 bases for V and 7 bases for J; bases not matched to a gene: 8. The CDR3 sequence is CASSSASGRREQYF. CDR3 nucleotide sequence: TGTGCCAGCAGTTCGGCTAGCGGGAGACGAGAGCAGTACTTC.

This chain joins TRBV4-1 and TRBJ1-5; D perhaps matches TRBD1 (6 bases). The CDR3 has 17 amino acids. Germline V gene lookup returns CDR1 MGHRA and CDR2 YSYEKL. The V gene lost 5 bases and the J gene lost 4 bases, with 21 bases spanning the gap. CDR3 loop: CASSEGGIARRNQPQHF. CDR3 sequence (DNA): TGCGCCAGCAGCGAAGGGGGTATAGCGCGGCGAAATCAGCCCCAGCATTTT.

This clonotype was found many times. The chain uses TRBV11-2 and TRBJ2-1; 7 nucleotides align to TRBD2. Germline V gene lookup returns CDR1 SGHAT and CDR2 FQNNGV. The V segment lost 1 base and the J segment 3 bases; nucleotides outside the gene matches: 15. This CDR3 contains 19 residues. CDR3 nucleotides: TGTGCCAGCAGCTTAGTGGGGGGGGTTCCGGGACTTTACTACAATGAGCAGTTCTTC. Its translation: CASSLVGGVPGLYYNEQFF. Supplemented by reference TRBV11-2 and TRBJ2-1, the full variable domain reads EAGVAQSPRYKIIEKRQSVAFWCNPISGHATLYWYQQILGQGPKLLIQFQNNGVVDDSQLPKDRFSAERLKGVDSTLKIQPAKLEDSAVYLCASSLVGGVPGLYYNEQFFGPGTRLTVL.

This clonotype has at least ten counts. The genes are TRBV28 and TRBJ2-1; 9 nucleotides agree with TRBD1. Losses at the gene ends were 5 bases for V and 3 bases for J; bases not matched to a gene: 5. This CDR3 is built from 15 residues. Germline V gene sequence: CDR1 MDHEN, CDR2 SYDVKM. DNA of the CDR3: TGTGCCAGCAGTATTCCGGGACAGGGCTACAATGAGCAGTTCTTC. Protein: CASSIPGQGYNEQFF.

This clonotype was seen many times. The chain joins TRBV6-1 to TRBJ2-5, with TRBD2 as a possible D gene (6 bases). V lost 0 bases, J lost 7 bases, and 15 bases lay in between. Looked up from germline, CDR1 is MNHNS and CDR2 is SASEGT. The CDR3 has 15 amino acids. The CDR3 nucleotides are TGTGCCAGCAGTGAAGCAGGGGAGGCACGACGGACCCAGTACTTC. Its translation is CASSEAGEARRTQYF.

This clonotype was found many times. The chain joins TRBV5-1 to TRBJ1-2, with D tentatively TRBD1 (5 bases). In germline, CDR1 is SGHRS, CDR2 YFSETQ. Trimming pared 9 bases from V and 6 bases from J, leaving 21 bases between. The CDR3 has 14 amino acids. The CDR3 nucleotides are TGCGCCACCACTGAGGGACCCTTATCAGATGGCTACACCTTC. Translated, it gives CATTEGPLSDGYTF.

This clonotype was seen many times. The chain recombines TRBV27 with TRBJ2-7; TRBD1 matches 10 bases. The CDR3 sequence is 15 residues long. Germline V gene lookup returns CDR1 MNHEY and CDR2 SMNVEV (reference sequence). Trimming removed 7 bases from V and 3 bases from J; junction bases left unmatched: 9. In DNA, the CDR3 is TGTGCCAGCATCCTGTCGGGACAGGGGAACTACGAGCAGTACTTC. Its protein product is CASILSGQGNYEQYF.

The sample holds many counts of this clonotype. The V gene is TRBV12-3 or TRBV12-4, the J gene TRBJ2-7, with D perhaps assigned TRBD1 or TRBD2 (5 bases each). CDR3 length: 14 residues. The V end lost 6 bases, the J end lost 2 bases, and 14 bases lay between the germline ends. The CDR3, as DNA: TGTGCCAGCAGAGAAGTGGGACGGGCCTACGAGCAGTACTTC. Its protein product is CASREVGRAYEQYF.

This clonotype was detected ten times or more. The chain combines TRBV6-2 or TRBV6-3 with TRBJ2-7; weak D call: TRBD1 (6 bases). With 4 bases removed from V and 5 bases from J, the gap between germline ends came to 18 bases. The CDR3 covers 15 residues. Germline V lookup: CDR1 MNHEY, CDR2 SVGEGT. In DNA, the CDR3 is TGTGCCAGCAGTTCGTCCCCGGACAGCGGCCACGAGCAGTACTTC. Amino acid sequence: CASSSSPDSGHEQYF.

This clonotype was observed many times. The CDR3 DNA reads as TGTGCCAGCAGGGCGATGACAGGGGGCCGGAATTCACCCCTCCACTTT. It codes for CASRAMTGGRNSPLHF. The V and J genes are TRBV6-1 and TRBJ1-6, with 10 bases that match TRBD1. Germline trimming cut 6 bases from V and 7 bases from J; bases unmatched to any gene: 9. Looked up from germline, CDR1 is MNHNS and CDR2 is SASEGT. The CDR3 spans 16 residues.

This clonotype was found many times. The chain employs TRBV5-1 and TRBJ2-3; 11 bases are shared with TRBD2. Germline V gene sequence: CDR1 SGHRS, CDR2 YFSETQ. The CDR3 runs to 15 residues. The V gene end was trimmed by 5 bases and the J gene end by 4 bases; junction bases not matched to a gene: 6. This CDR3 is CASRPNSGRADTQYF. CDR3 DNA sequence: TGCGCCAGCAGACCCAATAGCGGGAGGGCAGATACGCAGTATTTT.

V usage is TRBV19 and J usage is TRBJ2-7; perhaps TRBD1 as D (6 bases). The CDR3 spans 13 residues. Looked up from germline, CDR1 is LNHDA and CDR2 is SQIVND (reference sequence). V lost 9 bases and J lost 7, with 19 bases in between. CDR3 loop: CASGSELGGEQYF. In nucleotides, the CDR3 is TGTGCCAGCGGCTCCGAGTTAGGGGGTGAGCAGTACTTC. The entire variable domain, with the rest obtained from reference TRBV19 and TRBJ2-7, is as follows: DGGITQSPKYLFRKEGQNVTLSCEQNLNHDAMYWYRQDPGQGLRLIYYSQIVNDFQKGDIAEGYSVSREKKESFPLTVTSAQKNPTAFYLCASGSELGGEQYFGPGTRLTVT.

The genes are TRBV29-1 and TRBJ1-2, with 9 bases lining up with TRBD1. The germline gives CDR1 SQVTM, CDR2 ANQGSEA. J gave up 7 bases and V 6 bases, and 6 bases lay outside the gene matches. This CDR3 has 12 amino acids. In DNA, the CDR3 is TGCAGCGTGTACAGGGGGCGCGTTGGCTACACCTTC. It specifies CSVYRGRVGYTF. Supplemented by reference TRBV29-1 and TRBJ1-2, the full variable domain reads SAVISQKPSRDICQRGTSLTIQCQVDSQVTMMFWYRQQPGQSLTLIATANQGSEATYESGFVIDKFPISRPNLTFSTLTVSNMSPEDSSIYLCSVYRGRVGYTFGSGTRLTVV.

This clonotype was counted a few times. The V gene is TRBV5-1, the J gene TRBJ2-5; D may be TRBD1 (5 bases). This CDR3 has 13 amino acids. The ends were cut back, 5 bases at V and 2 bases at J, with 10 bases in the middle. CDR1 is SGHRS, CDR2 YFSETQ, per germline. The CDR3 DNA sequence: TGCGCCAGCAGGGCAGGGATACAAGAGACCCAGTACTTC. It yields the protein CASRAGIQETQYF.

This clonotype was seen many times. This sequence joins TRBV20-1 and TRBJ2-3; no definite D call. CDR3 size: 17 residues. Germline CDR1 is DFQATT and CDR2 is SNEGSKA (reference sequence). V lost 1 base, J lost 0 bases, and 17 bases lay in between. The CDR3 nucleotides are TGCAGTGCTAGAGGTACCGGTGGAAGGTCAAGCACAGATACGCAGTATTTT. Protein: CSARGTGGRSSTDTQYF.

There are many counts of this clonotype. The chain recombines TRBV19 with TRBJ1-2, with D uncertain. Germline V gene lookup returns CDR1 LNHDA and CDR2 SQIVND (reference sequence). V was pared by 7 bases and J by 7 bases, with 10 bases between. The CDR3 contains 11 residues. The CDR3 DNA is TGTGCCAGTAAAACGGAGAGTGGCTACACCTTC. Translated, it gives CASKTESGYTF.

This clonotype was detected many times. V is TRBV28 and J is TRBJ1-2; D is possibly TRBD1 (5 bases). V was shortened by 7 bases and J by 13 bases, with 19 bases between the two germline ends. This CDR3 comprises 12 residues. Germline V gene lookup returns CDR1 MDHEN and CDR2 SYDVKM. The CDR3 coding sequence is TGTGCCAGCACCAAGGACCAGGGTCGAAGCACCTTC. Residues: CASTKDQGRSTF.

The chain couples TRBV2 to TRBJ1-1, with TRBD1 identical over 12 bases. Unmatched junction bases numbered 9, after V lost 6 bases and J lost 4 bases. Germline CDR1 and CDR2: SNHLY and FYNNEI. This CDR3 comprises 16 residues. The CDR3: CASSRDRGPRSTEAFF. CDR3 sequence (DNA): TGTGCCAGCAGCCGGGACAGGGGGCCCCGCAGCACTGAAGCTTTCTTT. Looking up the rest from reference TRBV2 and TRBJ1-1 gives the full variable domain: EPEVTQTPSHQVTQMGQEVILRCVPISNHLYFYWYRQILGQKVEFLVSFYNNEISEKSEIFDDQFSVERPDGSNFTLKIRSTKLEDSAMYFCASSRDRGPRSTEAFFGQGTRLTVV.

This clonotype occurred many times. The chain employs TRBV15 and TRBJ2-3, with TRBD1 as a possible D gene (6 bases). Germline assignment: CDR1 LNHNV and CDR2 YYDKDF (reference sequence). CDR3 length: 14 amino acids. Trimming cost V 2 bases and J 4 bases, with 10 bases left between them. This chain's CDR3 is CATSRRNRADTQYF. The CDR3 DNA follows: TGTGCCACCAGCAGAAGGAACAGGGCAGATACGCAGTATTTT.

There are many counts of this clonotype. The chain combines TRBV12-3 or TRBV12-4 with TRBJ2-2, with 7 nucleotides matching TRBD2. This CDR3 comprises 15 residues. J gave up 1 base and V 5 bases, and 4 bases lay outside the gene matches. In DNA, the CDR3 is TGTGCCAGCAGTCGGGACTATTTGAACACCGGGGAGCTGTTTTTT. This encodes CASSRDYLNTGELFF.

In its sample, this clonotype was seen many times. The chain uses TRBV11-2 and TRBJ2-7, with D perhaps being TRBD1 or TRBD2 (5 bases each). The germline V gene has CDR1 SGHAT and CDR2 FQNNGV. Trimming removed 1 base at V and 0 bases at J, with 10 bases between. This CDR3 is 15 amino acids long. The CDR3 here is CASSLARGPSYEQYF. The CDR3 bases are TGTGCCAGCAGCTTAGCGAGGGGCCCCTCCTACGAGCAGTACTTC.

J is TRBJ2-5 and V is TRBV5-4; 10 nucleotides agree with TRBD1. CDR1 and CDR2 (germline): SGHNT, YYREEE (reference sequence). V was pared by 4 bases and J by 2 bases, with 2 bases of the junction left unmatched. This CDR3 is built from 14 residues. The CDR3 region has the DNA TGTGCCAGCAGCGGGGGACAGGGGCAAGAGACCCAGTACTTC. Protein sequence: CASSGGQGQETQYF.